The T cell receptor (beta chain) described here comes from a study of blood T cell repertoires in COVID-19. The V segment lost 2 bases and the J segment 6 bases; nucleotides outside the gene matches: 4. Germline V lookup: CDR1 SGHVS, CDR2 FNYEAQ. The CDR3 is 15 amino acids. As handled by the study authors: Estimates of nucleated cell counts were drawn from the amplification of reference gene primers. Using immunoSEQ multiplex PCR, the repertoire was profiled, and TCRdb retains in-frame clones only, with some absent. D and trimming come from the DNA, and the V and J calls and clone size come from that table. The data hold roughly 250,000 clones, with more than 85% observed a single time. Seattle participants joined during active infection and were tracked over time. The count of this clone is one.

This rearrangement joins TRBV7-6 to TRBJ1-5, with TRBD1 matching over 10 bases. The sample comprised peripheral blood. This TCR came from a person between 18 and 30 years old with COVID-19, enrolled during active disease. CDR3 in DNA: TGTGCCAGCAGCTTATCGGGGACAGGGGTTCAGCCCCAGCATTTT. It codes for CASSLSGTGVQPQHF.